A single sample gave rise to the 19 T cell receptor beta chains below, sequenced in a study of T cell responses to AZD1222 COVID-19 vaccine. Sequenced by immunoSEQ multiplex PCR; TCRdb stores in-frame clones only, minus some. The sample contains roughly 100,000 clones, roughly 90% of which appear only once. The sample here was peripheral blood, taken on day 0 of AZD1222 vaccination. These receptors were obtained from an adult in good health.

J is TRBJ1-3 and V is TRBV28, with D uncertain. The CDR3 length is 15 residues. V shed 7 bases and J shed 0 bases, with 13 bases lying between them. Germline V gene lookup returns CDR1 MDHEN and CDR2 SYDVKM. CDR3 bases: TGTGCCAGCACAACCCCGGATATCTCTGGAAACACCATATATTTT. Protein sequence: CASTTPDISGNTIYF. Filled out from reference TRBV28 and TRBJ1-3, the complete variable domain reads DVKVTQSSRYLVKRTGEKVFLECVQDMDHENMFWYRQDPGLGLRLIYFSYDVKMKEKGDIPEGYSVSREKKERFSLILESASTNQTSMYLCASTTPDISGNTIYFGEGSWLTVV.

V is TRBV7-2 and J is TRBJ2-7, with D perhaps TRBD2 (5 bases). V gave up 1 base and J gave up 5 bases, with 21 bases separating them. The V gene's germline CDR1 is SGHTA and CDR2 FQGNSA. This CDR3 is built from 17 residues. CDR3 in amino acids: CASSLVLRADTGDEQYF. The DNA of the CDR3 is TGTGCCAGCAGCTTAGTTTTGAGGGCAGATACCGGAGACGAGCAGTACTTC.

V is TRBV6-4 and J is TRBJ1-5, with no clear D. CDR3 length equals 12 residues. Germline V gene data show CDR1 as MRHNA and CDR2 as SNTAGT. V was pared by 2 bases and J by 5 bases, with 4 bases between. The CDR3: CASSDRDQPQHF. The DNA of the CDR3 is TGTGCCAGCAGTGACAGAGATCAGCCCCAGCATTTT.

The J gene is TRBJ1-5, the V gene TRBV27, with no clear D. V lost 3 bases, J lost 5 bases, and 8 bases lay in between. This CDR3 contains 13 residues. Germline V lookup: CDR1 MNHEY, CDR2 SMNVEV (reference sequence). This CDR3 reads CASSFSPHQPQHF. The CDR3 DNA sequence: TGTGCCAGCAGTTTTTCCCCCCATCAGCCCCAGCATTTT.

CDR3 sequence (DNA): TGTGCCAGCAGCTTAGGGGGCGGCCCCACAGATACGCAGTATTTT. Its translation: CASSLGGGPTDTQYF. V usage is TRBV7-2 and J usage is TRBJ2-3; a weak D match, TRBD1 (5 bases). This CDR3 has 15 amino acids. The V gene lost 1 base and the J gene lost 2 bases, with 10 bases spanning the gap. Germline V lookup: CDR1 SGHTA, CDR2 FQGNSA.

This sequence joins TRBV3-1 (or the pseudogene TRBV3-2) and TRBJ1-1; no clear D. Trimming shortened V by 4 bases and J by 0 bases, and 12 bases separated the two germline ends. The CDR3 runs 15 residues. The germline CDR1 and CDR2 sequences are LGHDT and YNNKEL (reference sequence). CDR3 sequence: CASSLSDTLNTEAFF. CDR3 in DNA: TGTGCCAGCAGCCTATCAGACACTCTGAACACTGAAGCTTTCTTT.

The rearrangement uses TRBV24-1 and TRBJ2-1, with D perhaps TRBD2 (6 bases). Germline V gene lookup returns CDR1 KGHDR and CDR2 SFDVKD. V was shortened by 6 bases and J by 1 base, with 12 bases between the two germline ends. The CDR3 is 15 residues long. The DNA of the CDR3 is TGTGCCACCAGTAGACCGGGAGATTCCTACAATGAGCAGTTCTTC. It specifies CATSRPGDSYNEQFF.

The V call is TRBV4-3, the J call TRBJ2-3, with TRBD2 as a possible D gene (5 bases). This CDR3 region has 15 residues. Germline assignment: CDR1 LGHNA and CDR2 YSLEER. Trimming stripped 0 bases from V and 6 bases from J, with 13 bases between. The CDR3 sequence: CASSQDTGQRDTQYF. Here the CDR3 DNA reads TGCGCCAGCAGCCAAGATACCGGCCAGCGGGATACGCAGTATTTT.

The CDR3 sequence: CASSPRTSTQETQYF. The DNA of the CDR3 is TGTGCCAGCAGCCCTCGGACTAGCACCCAAGAGACCCAGTACTTC. The chain employs TRBV9 and TRBJ2-5; TRBD2 matches 8 bases. V shed 4 bases, J shed 1 base, and the junction held 6 bases outside the gene matches. CDR1 SGDLS and CDR2 YYNGEE come from the germline V gene. The CDR3 has 15 amino acids. The whole variable domain, remainder taken from reference TRBV9 and TRBJ2-5, is DSGVTQTPKHLITATGQRVTLRCSPRSGDLSVYWYQQSLDQGLQFLIQYYNGEERAKGNILERFSAQQFPDLHSELNLSSLELGDSALYFCASSPRTSTQETQYFGPGTRLLVL.

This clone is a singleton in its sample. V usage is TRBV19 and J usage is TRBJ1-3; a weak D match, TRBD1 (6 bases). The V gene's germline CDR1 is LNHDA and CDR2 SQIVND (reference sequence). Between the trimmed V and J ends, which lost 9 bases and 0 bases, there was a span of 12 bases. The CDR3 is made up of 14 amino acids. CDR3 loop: CASQGNLSGNTIYF. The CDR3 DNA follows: TGTGCCAGCCAGGGGAACCTCTCTGGAAACACCATATATTTT.

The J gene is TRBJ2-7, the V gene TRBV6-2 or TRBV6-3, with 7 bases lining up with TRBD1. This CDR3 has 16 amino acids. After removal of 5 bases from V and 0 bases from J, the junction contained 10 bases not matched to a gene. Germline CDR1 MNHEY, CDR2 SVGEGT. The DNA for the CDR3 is TGTGCCAGCAGTGATTTCAGGGGGAGATACTCCTACGAGCAGTACTTC. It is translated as CASSDFRGRYSYEQYF.

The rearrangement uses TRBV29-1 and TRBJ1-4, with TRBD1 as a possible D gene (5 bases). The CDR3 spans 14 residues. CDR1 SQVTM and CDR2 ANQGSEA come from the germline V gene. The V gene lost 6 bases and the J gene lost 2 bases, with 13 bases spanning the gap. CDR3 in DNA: TGCAGCGTAATGCAGGGACCGACTAATGAAAAACTGTTTTTT. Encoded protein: CSVMQGPTNEKLFF.

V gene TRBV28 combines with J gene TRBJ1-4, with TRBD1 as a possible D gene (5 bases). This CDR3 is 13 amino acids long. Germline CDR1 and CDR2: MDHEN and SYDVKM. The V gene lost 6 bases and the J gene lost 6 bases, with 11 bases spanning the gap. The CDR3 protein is CASRQGGDEKLFF. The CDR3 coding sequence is TGTGCCAGCAGGCAGGGAGGAGATGAAAAACTGTTTTTT.

DNA for the CDR3: TGTGCCTGGAGTGTACCTTCCTCCCTCCGGACTAGCGCAAAACAGTTCTTC. Its protein product is CAWSVPSSLRTSAKQFF. The chain links TRBV30 to TRBJ2-1; 9 bases line up with TRBD2. CDR1 and CDR2 (germline): GTSNPN, SVGIG (reference sequence). The length of the CDR3 is 17 residues. Losses at the gene ends were 0 bases for V and 13 bases for J; bases not matched to a gene: 19.

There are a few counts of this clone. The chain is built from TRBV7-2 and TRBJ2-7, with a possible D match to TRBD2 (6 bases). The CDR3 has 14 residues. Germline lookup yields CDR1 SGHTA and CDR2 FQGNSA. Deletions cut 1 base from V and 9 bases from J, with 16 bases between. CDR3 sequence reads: CASSLGRDPSVQYF. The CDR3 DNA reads TGTGCCAGCAGCTTAGGTCGCGACCCTAGCGTGCAGTACTTC.

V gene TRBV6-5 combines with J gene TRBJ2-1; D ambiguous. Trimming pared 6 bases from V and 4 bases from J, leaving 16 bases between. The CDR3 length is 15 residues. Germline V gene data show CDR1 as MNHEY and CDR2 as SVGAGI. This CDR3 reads CASRVQFLGYNEQFF. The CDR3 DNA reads TGTGCCAGCAGAGTACAGTTTCTCGGGTACAATGAGCAGTTCTTC.

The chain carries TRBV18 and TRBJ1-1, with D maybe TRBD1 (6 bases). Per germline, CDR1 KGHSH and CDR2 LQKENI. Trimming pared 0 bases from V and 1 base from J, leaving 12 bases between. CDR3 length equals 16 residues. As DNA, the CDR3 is TGTGCCAGCTCACCACCGAGGGGGGGCTCGAACACTGAAGCTTTCTTT. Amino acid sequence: CASSPPRGGSNTEAFF.

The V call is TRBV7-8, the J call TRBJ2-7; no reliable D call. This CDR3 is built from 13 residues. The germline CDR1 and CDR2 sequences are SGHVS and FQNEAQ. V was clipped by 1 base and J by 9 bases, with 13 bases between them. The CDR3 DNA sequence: TGTGCCAGCAGCTTAGTAGGGCAGGCTGGGCAGTACTTC. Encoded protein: CASSLVGQAGQYF.

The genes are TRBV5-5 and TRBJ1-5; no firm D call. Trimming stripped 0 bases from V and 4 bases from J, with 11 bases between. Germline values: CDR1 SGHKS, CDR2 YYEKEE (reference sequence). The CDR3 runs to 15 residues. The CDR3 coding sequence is TGTGCCAGCAGCTTGGGTGGGCAGATAAATCAGCCCCAGCATTTT. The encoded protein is CASSLGGQINQPQHF.